This T cell receptor (beta chain) was found in a study of shared clonotypes between healthy human individuals. The overall study: CD8 memory received one plate per donor, CD8 naive two, CD4 memory three and CD4 naive three.

V lost 0 bases to trimming and J lost 0 bases, with 9 bases between them. This CDR3 is built from 15 residues. Germline V gives CDR1 MNHEY, CDR2 SVGAGI. Once extracted for a subset, genomic DNA was divided evenly among several immunoSEQ plates. TCRdb keeps only in-frame clones here, not all; method: immunoSEQ multiplex PCR. The data show around 510,000 clones, with around 95% seen just once and approximately 0.067% held by the top ten. The sequenced sample was naive CD4+ T cells sorted from blood. Subset indicated: CD45RA+ positively selected. The J gene is TRBJ2-7, the V gene TRBV6-5, with D tentatively TRBD2 (6 bases). The source of this sequence is a woman aged 25-40 years in good health. The CDR3 reads CASSYSGDFSYEQYF. The CDR3 coding sequence is TGTGCCAGCAGTTACTCAGGGGACTTCTCCTACGAGCAGTACTTC.